This passage covers 26 T cell receptor beta chains from one sample sequenced in a study of blood T cell repertoires in COVID-19. The repertoire was sequenced with immunoSEQ multiplex PCR; TCRdb's copy has only in-frame clones and lacks some. The data hold more than 55,000 clones, with 60% to 80% observed a single time. The sample was peripheral blood. These receptors all stem from a man aged 55 to 70 with acute or convalescent COVID-19.

This chain links TRBV19 with TRBJ2-1; TRBD1 is a possible D gene (6 bases). CDR3 size: 13 residues. Trimming took 1 base from V and 6 from J, leaving 7 bases between them. From germline, CDR1 is LNHDA and CDR2 SQIVND (reference sequence). CDR3 sequence (DNA): TGTGCCAGTAGTATAGGAGGGGGCAATGAGCAGTTCTTC. Translated: CASSIGGGNEQFF.

The CDR3 sequence is CASSFRDGELFF. Here the CDR3 DNA reads TGTGCCAGCAGCTTTCGGGACGGGGAGCTGTTTTTT. The chain has TRBV5-4 and TRBJ2-2; D possibly corresponds to TRBD2 (5 bases). With 2 bases removed from V and 7 bases from J, the gap between germline ends came to 6 bases. CDR1 and CDR2 from the germline V gene are SGHNT and YYREEE (reference sequence). The CDR3 has 12 residues. Together with reference TRBV5-4 and TRBJ2-2, the CDR3 gives the full variable domain: ETGVTQSPTHLIKTRGQQVTLRCSSQSGHNTVSWYQQALGQGPQFIFQYYREEENGRGNFPPRFSGLQFPNYSSELNVNALELDDSALYLCASSFRDGELFFGEGSRLTVL.

The rearrangement uses TRBV18 and TRBJ1-1; no clear D gene. Trimming stripped 3 bases from V and 4 bases from J, with 9 bases between. Germline CDR1 reads KGHSH; CDR2 reads LQKENI. The CDR3 totals 13 residues. In nucleotides, the CDR3 is TGTGCCAGCTCACCCAGTCCCTCCACTGAAGCTTTCTTT. Its protein is CASSPSPSTEAFF.

V is TRBV6-5 and J is TRBJ1-5; D uncertain. Trimming removed 6 bases from V and 5 bases from J, with 14 bases in between. Germline V gene sequence: CDR1 MNHEY, CDR2 SVGAGI. CDR3 length: 14 amino acids. Here the CDR3 DNA reads TGTGCCAGCAGCCCAGCACAGCATTATCAGCCCCAGCATTTT. This gives the protein CASSPAQHYQPQHF.

The genes are TRBV2 and TRBJ2-1; TRBD2 aligns across 10 bases. V shed 3 bases, J shed 5 bases, and the junction held 4 bases outside the gene matches. Germline-derived CDR1 and CDR2 are SNHLY and FYNNEI. The CDR3 is 15 amino acids. CDR3 sequence: CASSEGSGGHNEQFF. The CDR3 DNA follows: TGTGCCAGCAGTGAGGGTAGCGGGGGGCACAATGAGCAGTTCTTC. The full variable domain, in which reference TRBV2 and TRBJ2-1 provide the parts outside the CDR3, is EPEVTQTPSHQVTQMGQEVILRCVPISNHLYFYWYRQILGQKVEFLVSFYNNEISEKSEIFDDQFSVERPDGSNFTLKIRSTKLEDSAMYFCASSEGSGGHNEQFFGPGTRLTVL.

V is TRBV7-2 and J is TRBJ2-3, with TRBD2 matching over 10 bases. The germline CDR1 and CDR2 sequences are SGHTA and FQGNSA. The CDR3 runs to 16 residues. J was trimmed by 4 bases and V by 5 bases; bases with no gene match: 9. The DNA of the CDR3 is TGTGCCAGCAGCGGAGGTAGCGGGGGGCGCTCAGATACGCAGTATTTT. Protein product: CASSGGSGGRSDTQYF.

This CDR3 is CATPAKGAPGTGELFF. Written as DNA, the CDR3 is TGTGCCACCCCTGCGAAGGGGGCCCCGGGCACCGGGGAGCTGTTTTTT. V is TRBV2 and J is TRBJ2-2; 7 bases map to TRBD1. This CDR3 region has 16 residues. V was pared by 10 bases and J by 4 bases, with 15 bases of the junction left unmatched. In germline, CDR1 is SNHLY, CDR2 FYNNEI.

The gene calls are TRBV7-2 and TRBJ2-5; 7 bases align to TRBD1. The CDR3 consists of 14 residues. Trimming at V came to 2 bases and at J to 5 bases, leaving 5 bases not matched to a gene. Germline V gene lookup returns CDR1 SGHTA and CDR2 FQGNSA. The CDR3 sequence is CASSLRGPGETQYF. The CDR3 nucleotides are TGTGCCAGCAGCTTAAGGGGGCCTGGGGAGACCCAGTACTTC.

The chain joins TRBV5-4 to TRBJ1-2; perhaps TRBD1 as D (5 bases). The V gene's germline CDR1 is SGHNT and CDR2 YYREEE (reference sequence). Trimming took off 2 bases at V and 5 bases at J, with 16 bases between the two ends. The CDR3 runs 15 residues. The CDR3 sequence is CASSFGEGSRYGYTF. For the CDR3, the DNA is TGTGCCAGCAGCTTCGGGGAGGGGTCAAGGTATGGCTACACCTTC.

The chain has TRBV25-1 and TRBJ1-5; TRBD1 might be the D (6 bases). V shed 4 bases and J shed 2 bases, with 15 bases lying between them. Germline V gene data show CDR1 as MGHDK and CDR2 as SYGVNS. The CDR3 totals 16 residues. This CDR3 reads CASSGAEGGGNQPQHF. CDR3 sequence (DNA): TGTGCCAGCAGTGGAGCGGAGGGGGGGGGCAATCAGCCCCAGCATTTT.

This chain uses TRBV19 with TRBJ2-2; TRBD1 matches 8 bases. CDR1 and CDR2 (germline): LNHDA, SQIVND (reference sequence). V trimming: 9 bases; J trimming: 2 bases; junction bases outside the gene matches: 8. The CDR3 has 15 amino acids. DNA of the CDR3: TGTGCCAGCAGTGACAGGGGAAGAAACACCGGGGAGCTGTTTTTT. It specifies CASSDRGRNTGELFF.

V gene TRBV9 combines with J gene TRBJ2-5; 9 positions match TRBD2. The CDR3 is 18 amino acids. The J segment lost 2 bases and the V segment lost 0 bases, leaving 11 bases of the junction unmatched. Germline loops: CDR1 SGDLS, CDR2 YYNGEE. The CDR3 sequence is CASSVAGSGGPKQETQYF. The CDR3 DNA follows: TGTGCCAGCAGCGTAGCAGGTAGCGGGGGTCCCAAACAAGAGACCCAGTACTTC.

This clone was picked up one time. The V and J genes are TRBV19 and TRBJ1-6, with 7 bases that match TRBD1. Germline V gene lookup returns CDR1 LNHDA and CDR2 SQIVND (reference sequence). The CDR3 runs 16 residues. The trim removed 3 bases at V and 3 bases at J, leaving 5 bases unmatched. In DNA, the CDR3 is TGTGCCAGTAGTATCATAGGGGGCAACTATAATTCACCCCTCCACTTT. Translated: CASSIIGGNYNSPLHF.

This chain joins TRBV18 and TRBJ2-1; no firm D call. CDR1 and CDR2 from the germline V gene are KGHSH and LQKENI. V lost 0 bases to trimming and J lost 7 bases, with 10 bases between them. The CDR3 covers 14 residues. This CDR3 reads CASSPPARLNEQFF. Written as DNA, the CDR3 is TGTGCCAGCTCACCACCAGCCAGGTTGAATGAGCAGTTCTTC.

The chain is built from TRBV14 and TRBJ2-7; D may be TRBD1 (5 bases). Germline values: CDR1 SGHDN, CDR2 FVKESK. This CDR3 region has 17 residues. Trimming cost V 1 base and J 7 bases, with 23 bases left between them. The CDR3 reads CASSQGYTAWIQGEQYF. As DNA, the CDR3 is TGTGCCAGCAGCCAAGGATATACGGCGTGGATTCAGGGAGAGCAGTACTTC. Looking up the rest from reference TRBV14 and TRBJ2-7 gives the full variable domain: EAGVTQFPSHSVIEKGQTVTLRCDPISGHDNLYWYRRVMGKEIKFLLHFVKESKQDESGMPNNRFLAERTGGTYSTLKVQPAELEDSGVYFCASSQGYTAWIQGEQYFGPGTRLTVT.

The V gene is TRBV5-1, the J gene TRBJ2-5; 7 nucleotides line up with TRBD1. V was clipped by 4 bases and J by 3 bases; unmatched bases: 9. Germline V gene sequence: CDR1 SGHRS, CDR2 YFSETQ. The CDR3 runs to 15 residues. In DNA form, the CDR3 reads TGCGCCAGCAGCCCCGGGGCAGGGGGTGAAGAGACCCAGTACTTC. It specifies CASSPGAGGEETQYF.

The rearrangement joins TRBV18 to TRBJ1-2; 8 bases are a match to TRBD1. Germline V gives CDR1 KGHSH, CDR2 LQKENI. Trimming at V came to 4 bases and at J to 5 bases, leaving 12 bases not matched to a gene. The CDR3 contains 16 residues. The CDR3 region is CASSQGTGESVYGYTF. CDR3 nucleotide sequence: TGTGCCAGCTCACAGGGGACAGGCGAATCCGTTTATGGCTACACCTTC.

J is TRBJ2-1 and V is TRBV11-2, with D maybe TRBD1 (6 bases). The V and J ends lost 6 bases and 6 bases respectively, with 18 bases between them. The length of the CDR3 is 15 residues. CDR1 and CDR2 (germline): SGHAT, FQNNGV. In DNA form, the CDR3 reads TGTGCCAGCAGACCCCCCGGACAGAGGGTCAATGAGCAGTTCTTC. Protein: CASRPPGQRVNEQFF.

This chain links TRBV6-5 with TRBJ1-2, with 7 positions matching TRBD1. CDR3 length: 13 amino acids. Trimming at V came to 7 bases and at J to 8 bases, leaving 10 bases not matched to a gene. Germline lookup yields CDR1 MNHEY and CDR2 SVGAGI. The CDR3 protein is CASTRDRSRGYTF. The CDR3 DNA follows: TGTGCCAGCACCCGGGACAGATCTCGGGGCTACACCTTC.

The J gene is TRBJ2-1, the V gene TRBV4-1, with TRBD2 identical over 10 bases. The V gene end was trimmed by 1 base and the J gene end by 7 bases; junction bases not matched to a gene: 10. CDR3 length: 17 amino acids. Germline V gives CDR1 MGHRA, CDR2 YSYEKL. CDR3 sequence: CASSQVAWTSGINEQFF. As DNA, the CDR3 is TGCGCCAGCAGCCAAGTAGCGTGGACTAGCGGTATTAATGAGCAGTTCTTC.

The chain uses TRBV4-2 and TRBJ1-1; 8 nucleotides agree with TRBD1. The CDR3 has 15 amino acids. CDR1 is LGHNA and CDR2 is YNFKEQ in the germline V gene. V lost 0 bases, J lost 5 bases, and 5 bases stayed unmatched. CDR3 in DNA: TGTGCCAGCAGCCAAGAAGGACAGGGCGTGACTGAAGCTTTCTTT. Its protein product is CASSQEGQGVTEAFF.

This chain uses TRBV19 with TRBJ1-4, with TRBD1 identical over 9 bases. This CDR3 region has 15 residues. Germline V gene sequence: CDR1 LNHDA, CDR2 SQIVND (reference sequence). V shed 2 bases and J 5 bases; nucleotides not matched to a gene: 3. CDR3 nucleotide sequence: TGTGCCAGTAGTATACTCGGGACAGGGAATGAAAAACTGTTTTTT. This translates into CASSILGTGNEKLFF.

This rearrangement joins TRBV7-6 to TRBJ2-5; 8 bases agree with TRBD2. The CDR3 length is 15 residues. Trimming at V came to 2 bases and at J to 5 bases, leaving 7 bases not matched to a gene. Germline CDR1 and CDR2: SGHVS and FNYEAQ. CDR3: CASSLHGGGVETQYF. The CDR3 coding sequence is TGTGCCAGCAGCTTACACGGGGGGGGTGTGGAGACCCAGTACTTC.

The V and J genes are TRBV15 and TRBJ2-5; D is possibly TRBD2 (5 bases). Trimming stripped 0 bases from V and 2 bases from J, with 13 bases between. Germline CDR1 and CDR2: LNHNV and YYDKDF (reference sequence). The CDR3 covers 16 residues. CDR3 residues: CATSREGPGIQETQYF. The CDR3 DNA reads as TGTGCCACCAGCAGAGAAGGGCCGGGGATTCAAGAGACCCAGTACTTC.

A note on this clone: Other DNA sequences in this specimen translate into the identical CDR3. The rearrangement joins TRBV7-2 to TRBJ2-7, with 8 bases that match TRBD2. J gave up 5 bases and V 5 bases, and 5 bases lay outside the gene matches. From germline, CDR1 is SGHTA and CDR2 FQGNSA. The CDR3 runs to 13 residues. The CDR3 coding sequence is TGTGCCAGCAGCCGGGGGGGAGGGGACGAGCAGTACTTC. The encoded protein is CASSRGGGDEQYF.

The rearrangement links TRBV29-1 to TRBJ2-1; the D gene is possibly TRBD1 (6 bases). The CDR3 has 12 residues. Germline V CDR1 and CDR2: SQVTM, ANQGSEA. Trimming removed 7 bases from V and 6 bases from J, with 13 bases in between. The CDR3 DNA is TGCAGCGGGGGGCAGGGCGGCAATGAGCAGTTCTTC. Encoded protein: CSGGQGGNEQFF.